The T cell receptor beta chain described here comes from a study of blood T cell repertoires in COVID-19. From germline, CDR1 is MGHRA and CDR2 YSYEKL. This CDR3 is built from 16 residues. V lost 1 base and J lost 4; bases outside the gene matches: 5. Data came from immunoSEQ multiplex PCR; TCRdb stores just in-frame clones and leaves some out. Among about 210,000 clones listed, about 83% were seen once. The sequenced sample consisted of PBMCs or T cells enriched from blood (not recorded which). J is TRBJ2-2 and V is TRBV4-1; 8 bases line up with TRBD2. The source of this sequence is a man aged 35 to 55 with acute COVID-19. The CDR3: CASSQVAGGITGELFF. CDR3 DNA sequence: TGCGCCAGCAGCCAAGTGGCGGGAGGCATCACCGGGGAGCTGTTTTTT.